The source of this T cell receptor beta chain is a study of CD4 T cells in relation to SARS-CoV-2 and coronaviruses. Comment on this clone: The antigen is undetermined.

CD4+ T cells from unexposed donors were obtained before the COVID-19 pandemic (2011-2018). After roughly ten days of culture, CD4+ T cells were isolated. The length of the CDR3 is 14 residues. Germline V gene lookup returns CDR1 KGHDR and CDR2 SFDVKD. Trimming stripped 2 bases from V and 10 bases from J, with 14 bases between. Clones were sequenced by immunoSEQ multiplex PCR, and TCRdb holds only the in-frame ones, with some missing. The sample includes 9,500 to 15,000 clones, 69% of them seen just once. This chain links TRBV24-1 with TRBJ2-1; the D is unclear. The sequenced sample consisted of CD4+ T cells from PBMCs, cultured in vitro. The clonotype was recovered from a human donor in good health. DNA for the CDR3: TGTGCCACCAGTGATTCCCCCCCGGGCCACGAGCAGTTCTTC. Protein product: CATSDSPPGHEQFF.